Listed below are T cell receptor beta chains from one sample, sequenced in a study of a mutant IDH1 vaccine in newly diagnosed glioma. Clones were read by immunoSEQ multiplex PCR, and TCRdb kept only the in-frame ones, dropping some. Among tens of thousands of clones listed, roughly 85% were seen once. This material consisted of PBMCs, taken from a glioma patient treated with radiotherapy, temozolomide or both. These receptors were taken from a woman aged 45-60 years with glioma. CDR3s include the opening cysteine and the closing phenylalanine or tryptophan. D genes are given only for firm matches. Clone size is stated in some rows and not others, as once, few, many or a class when expanded.

V: TRBV4-1; D: TRBD2; size: NA; J: TRBJ2-3; DNA: TGCGCCAGCAGCCAAGAGCGCGGGGGGGCAGATACGCAGTATTTT; CDR3: CASSQERGGADTQYF
V: TRBV6-5; D: TRBD1; size: NA; J: TRBJ1-2; DNA: TGTGCCAGCAGGGGGGGACAGGGAGGATATGGCTACACCTTC; CDR3: CASRGGQGGYGYTF
V: TRBV30; D: TRBD2; size: NA; J: TRBJ2-7; DNA: TGTGCCTGGAGTGGACTAGCGGGGGACAAACAGTACTTC; CDR3: CAWSGLAGDKQYF
V: TRBV7-2; D: NA; size: NA; J: TRBJ1-5; DNA: TGTGCCAGCAGCTCCCTCAACCAGGGACTGCCCCAGCATTTT; CDR3: CASSSLNQGLPQHF
V: TRBV9; D: NA; size: NA; J: TRBJ2-5; DNA: TGTGCCAGCAGCGTAGCGGGGGACCGGGGAGTAGAGACCCAGTACTTC; CDR3: CASSVAGDRGVETQYF
V: TRBV6-1; D: NA; size: once; J: TRBJ1-1; DNA: TGTGCCAGCGGAGCCGGGACATTGGGGGGCACTGAAGCTTTCTTT; CDR3: CASGAGTLGGTEAFF
V: TRBV12-5; D: NA; size: NA; J: TRBJ1-3; DNA: TGTGCTAGTGGGGGACCAAGAGGAAACACCATATATTTT; CDR3: CASGGPRGNTIYF
V: TRBV7-9; D: NA; size: few; J: TRBJ1-3; DNA: TGTGCCAGCAGCAACGACGGTGCCTCTGGAAACACCATATATTTT; CDR3: CASSNDGASGNTIYF
V: TRBV27; D: TRBD1; size: NA; J: TRBJ1-1; DNA: TGTGCCAGTTGTCCGGGACAGGGAAGGACTGAAGCTTTCTTT; CDR3: CASCPGQGRTEAFF
V: TRBV6-6; D: NA; size: NA; J: TRBJ2-3; DNA: TGTGCCAGCAGTTCCCCAGGGGGGGCAGATACGCAGTATTTT; CDR3: CASSSPGGADTQYF
V: TRBV2; D: TRBD1; size: NA; J: TRBJ1-5; DNA: TGTGCCAGCAGTCGACAGGGGGGAGACAATCAGCCCCAGCATTTT; CDR3: CASSRQGGDNQPQHF
V: TRBV6-5; D: TRBD2; size: once; J: TRBJ2-3; DNA: TGTGCCAGCGGGGAGCGGGGGGCAAGCACAGATACGCAGTATTTT; CDR3: CASGERGASTDTQYF
V: TRBV29-1; D: TRBD1; size: NA; J: TRBJ2-2; DNA: TGCAGCGCGGGGACAGGGCCCACCGGGGAGCTGTTTTTT; CDR3: CSAGTGPTGELFF
V: TRBV10-2; D: TRBD1; size: NA; J: TRBJ1-2; DNA: TGCGCCAGCAGTGTCGACAGGGGCCGGGGCTACACCTTC; CDR3: CASSVDRGRGYTF
V: TRBV29-1; D: NA; size: once; J: TRBJ1-2; DNA: TGCAGCGTTGAAGATGATTGGAGAGACTATGGCTACACCTTC; CDR3: CSVEDDWRDYGYTF
V: TRBV9; D: NA; size: few; J: TRBJ1-1; DNA: TGTGCCAGCAGCGTAGAAGCGAACACTGAAGCTTTCTTT; CDR3: CASSVEANTEAFF
V: TRBV30; D: NA; size: NA; J: TRBJ2-2; DNA: TGTGCCTGGACCAATGTGGGGAACACCGGGGAGCTGTTTTTT; CDR3: CAWTNVGNTGELFF
V: TRBV6-1; D: NA; size: NA; J: TRBJ2-7; DNA: TGTGCCAGCAGTGTCTCTTCGGGGGAGCAGTACTTC; CDR3: CASSVSSGEQYF
V: TRBV9; D: NA; size: NA; J: TRBJ1-5; DNA: TGTGCCAGCAGCGTAGACGCCGGGGGAAATCAGCCCCAGCATTTT; CDR3: CASSVDAGGNQPQHF
V: TRBV29-1; D: NA; size: NA; J: TRBJ2-7; DNA: TGCAGCGTTCCCTACGAGCAGTACTTC; CDR3: CSVPYEQYF
V: TRBV14; D: NA; size: NA; J: TRBJ1-4; DNA: TGTGCCAGCAGCCAAGCCTGGGGACCGCGGAATATGTTTTTT; CDR3: CASSQAWGPRNMFF
V: TRBV27; D: TRBD1; size: NA; J: TRBJ1-6; DNA: TGTGCCAGCAGTTTATCCCGGACAGGGAAATCACCCCTCCACTTT; CDR3: CASSLSRTGKSPLHF